The following is a T cell receptor (beta chain) sequence with its context. Its specificity is not known. CDR1 and CDR2 (germline): SGHVS, FNYEAQ. The J segment lost 7 bases and the V segment lost 5 bases, leaving 14 bases of the junction unmatched. The CDR3 extends over 16 amino acids. The record originates from a study of T cell responses to AZD1222 COVID-19 vaccine. Study-wide findings and caveats: Vaccine-associated CD4 TCRs spanned spike, dominant at 160-218 and 743-854.

Sequencing used immunoSEQ multiplex PCR; TCRdb keeps in-frame clones, though not all of them. In the table there are 150,000 or so clones, roughly 90% of which are singletons. The source is an adult in good health. Sample: peripheral blood, taken on day 0 of AZD1222 vaccination. The V and J genes are TRBV7-6 and TRBJ1-2, with 9 bases identical to TRBD1. CDR3 sequence: CASSPWTGASRVGYTF. DNA for the CDR3: TGTGCCAGCAGCCCGTGGACAGGGGCTTCGAGGGTTGGCTACACCTTC.